This record covers a single TCR beta chain. Method: immunoSEQ multiplex PCR; TCRdb's copy keeps in-frame clones and lacks some. Of 15,000 to 20,000 clones detected, about 81% appear once; the ten largest clones hold more than 15%. About 2.2 micrograms of genomic DNA (from cryopreserved PBMCs) were used for TCR beta libraries. This sample was included in a study of cytotoxic CD8 clonotypes in ibrutinib-treated CLL. Trimming removed 4 bases from V and 0 bases from J, with 4 bases in between. Germline V gives CDR1 SGHTA, CDR2 FQGNSA. The CDR3 has 12 amino acids. This rearrangement joins TRBV7-2 to TRBJ2-7; D ambiguous. This sample comprised PBMCs, obtained before ibrutinib treatment. This sequence originates from a human donor with chronic lymphocytic leukemia. CDR3 amino acids: CASSSPSYEQYF. The CDR3 DNA reads TGTGCCAGCAGCTCACCCTCCTACGAGCAGTACTTC.